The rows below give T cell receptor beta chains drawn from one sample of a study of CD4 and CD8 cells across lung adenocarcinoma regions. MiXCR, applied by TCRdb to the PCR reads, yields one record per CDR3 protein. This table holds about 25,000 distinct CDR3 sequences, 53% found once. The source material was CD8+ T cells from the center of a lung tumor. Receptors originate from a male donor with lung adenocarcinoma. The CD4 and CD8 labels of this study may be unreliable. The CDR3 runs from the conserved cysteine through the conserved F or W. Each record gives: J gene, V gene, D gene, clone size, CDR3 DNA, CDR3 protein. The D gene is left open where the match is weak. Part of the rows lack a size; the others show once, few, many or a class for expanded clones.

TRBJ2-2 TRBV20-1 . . TGCAGTGCTAGTTACCGGGAGCTGTTTTTT CSASYRELFF
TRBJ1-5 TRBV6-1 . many TGTGCCAGTCAACAGGAGAATAGCAATCAGCCCCAGCATTTT CASQQENSNQPQHF
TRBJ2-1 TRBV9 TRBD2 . TGTGCCAGCAGCTTTAGCGGGAGTGGAGGCAATGAGCAGTTCTTC CASSFSGSGGNEQFF
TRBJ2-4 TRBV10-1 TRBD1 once TGCGGCGGCAGGGGGATGTGTGCCAAAGACACTCAGTACTTC CGGRGMCAKDTQYF
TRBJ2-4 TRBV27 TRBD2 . TGCCGCATCAGGGCCCTAGCGGCCAAAGATACGCAGTACTTC CRIRALAAKDTQYF
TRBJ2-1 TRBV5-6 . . TGTGCCAAGAAACGGGGGAATGAGCAGTTCTTC CAKKRGNEQFF
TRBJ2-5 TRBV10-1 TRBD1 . TGCGCGGGCAGTGAGGGGGCCGGCGAAGAGATTCAGTACTTC CAGSEGAGEEIQYF
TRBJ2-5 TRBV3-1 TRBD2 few TGTGCCAGCAGCCAAGGGGTAGCGGGAGGGGGAGAGACCCAGTACTTC CASSQGVAGGGETQYF
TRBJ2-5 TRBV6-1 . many TGTGCCAGCAGTGCGGAGGGCCTAGAGACCCAGTACTTC CASSAEGLETQYF
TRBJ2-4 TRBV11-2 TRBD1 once TGTGCCAGCAGCTCTGCAGGGGGCTTGGTCAAAAACATTCCGTACTTC CASSSAGGLVKNIPYF
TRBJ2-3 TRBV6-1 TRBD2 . TGTGCCAGCAGGGTGAGCGGGGGGAGCACGGATACGCAGTATTTT CASRVSGGSTDTQYF
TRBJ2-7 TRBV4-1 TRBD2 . TGCGCCAGCAGCCTCGCCGCTAGCGGGAGGGCCCACGAGCAGTACTTC CASSLAASGRAHEQYF
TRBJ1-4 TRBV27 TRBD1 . TGTGCCAGCAGTTTACAGGGGGCAACTAATGAAAAACCGTTTTTT CASSLQGATNEKPFF
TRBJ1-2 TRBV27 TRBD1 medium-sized TGTGCCAGCAGTCTGATCTCCGGGACAGGGGGTGGCTATGGCTACACCTTC CASSLISGTGGGYGYTF
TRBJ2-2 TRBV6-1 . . TGTGCCAGCAGTGAAACGGGCTGTAGGGAGACCGGGGAGCTGTTTTTT CASSETGCRETGELFF
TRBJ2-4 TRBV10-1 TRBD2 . TGCGGTTGCAGAGCGGGGAGCGTGGGCCGTGACCAAGACATCCAGTACTTC CGCRAGSVGRDQDIQYF
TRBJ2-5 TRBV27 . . TGTGCCAGCAGTCTCGGGAGCCTCGACCAAGAGACCCAGTACTTC CASSLGSLDQETQYF
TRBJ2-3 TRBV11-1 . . TGTGCCAGCAGCTCCCCAGATACGCAGTATTTT CASSSPDTQYF
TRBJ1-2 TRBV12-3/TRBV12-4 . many TGTGCCAGCAGCAATACAGGGTCTGGCTACACCTTC CASSNTGSGYTF
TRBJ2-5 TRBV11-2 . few TGTGCCAGCAGCCCACTTCGGGGTAGCCAAGAGACCCAGTACTTC CASSPLRGSQETQYF
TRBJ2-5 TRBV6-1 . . TGTGCCAGCGGGGGAGCCGGGGCAGGGGATGGGGAGACGCAGTATTTC CASGGAGAGDGETQYF
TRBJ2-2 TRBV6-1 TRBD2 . TGTGCCAGCAGTCGACTAGCGGACTTAACGAACACCGGGGAGCTGTTTTTT CASSRLADLTNTGELFF
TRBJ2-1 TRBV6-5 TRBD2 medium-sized TGTGCCAGCAGTTTGGGACTAGCGGGAGCGGTGTACTTC CASSLGLAGAVYF
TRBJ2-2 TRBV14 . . TGTGCCAGCAGCCGGGCCCTTGGGACCGGGGAGCTGTTTTTT CASSRALGTGELFF
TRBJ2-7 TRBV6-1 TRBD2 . TGTGCCGGGGGGGGGGGGGGCGAGCAGTACTTC CAGGGGGEQYF
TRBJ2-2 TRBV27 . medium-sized TGTGCCAGCAAGGGGGAGGGTGTATATACCGGGGAGCTGTTTTTT CASKGEGVYTGELFF
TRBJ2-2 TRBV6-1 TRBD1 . TGTGCCAGCAGCCCAGGGTCTGGGGCAACGAACACAGGGGCGCAGTTTTTT CASSPGSGATNTGAQFF
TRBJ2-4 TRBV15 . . TGTGCCACCAGCAGAGACAACGCGGCCCAGGACATTCAGTACTTC CATSRDNAAQDIQYF
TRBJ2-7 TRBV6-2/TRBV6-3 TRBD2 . TGTGCCAGCAGCTACTGGACTAGCGGGGACGACGAGCAGTACTTC CASSYWTSGDDEQYF
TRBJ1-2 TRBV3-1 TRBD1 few TGTGCCAGCAGCCCTACACGACAGGGGGCGGGCTATGGCTACACCTTC CASSPTRQGAGYGYTF
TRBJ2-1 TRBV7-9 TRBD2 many TGTGCCAGCAGCTTAACCCTAGCGGAGGACAATGAGCAGTTCTTC CASSLTLAEDNEQFF
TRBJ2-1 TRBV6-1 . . . CASSETWASGTDAQFF
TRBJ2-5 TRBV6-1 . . TGTGCCAGGGGGTACGGGGCCCTGGACCAAGATACGCAGTACTTC CARGYGALDQDTQYF
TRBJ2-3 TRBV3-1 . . TGTGCCAGCAGCCAGGGGGCGGGTGTCGGCACGCAGTATTTT CASSQGAGVGTQYF
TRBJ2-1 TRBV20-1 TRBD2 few TGCAGTGCAGAACAACCGGGACTAGCCTACAATGAGCAGTTCTTC CSAEQPGLAYNEQFF
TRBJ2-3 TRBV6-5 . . TGTGCCAGCAGTTACTCGAGGCCCACAGATACGCAGTATTTT CASSYSRPTDTQYF
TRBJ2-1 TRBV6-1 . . TGTGCCAGCAGTGAAAGCGGGCTAGGTGAGCAGTTCTTC CASSESGLGEQFF
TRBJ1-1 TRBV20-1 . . TGCAGTGCTTTGGGGGGCACTGAAGCTTTCTTT CSALGGTEAFF
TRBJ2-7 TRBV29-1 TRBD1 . TGCAGCGTTGCCTGGGCAGGGGGCTACGAGCAGTACTTC CSVAWAGGYEQYF
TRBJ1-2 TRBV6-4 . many TGTGCCAGCAGCGCCGGACAGTCGCGCTACACCTTC CASSAGQSRYTF
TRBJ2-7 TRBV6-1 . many TGTGCCAGCAGTGAACCAGGGGGGGGTCGATCCTACGAGCAGTACTTC CASSEPGGGRSYEQYF
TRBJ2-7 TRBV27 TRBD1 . TGTGCCAGCCGCCGAGACAGGGGACCCTACGAGCAGTACTTC CASRRDRGPYEQYF
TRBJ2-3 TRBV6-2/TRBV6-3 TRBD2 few TGTGCCAGCAGTTACTCGATCAGCGGGAGGGCAGATACGCAGTATTTT CASSYSISGRADTQYF
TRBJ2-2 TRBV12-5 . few TGTGCTAGTGGTTTGAACGTCGCCGGGGAGCTGTTTTTT CASGLNVAGELFF
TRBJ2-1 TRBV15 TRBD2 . TGTGCCACCAGCATGGTACGTTTTAGCGGGAGGTACGAGCAGTTCTTC CATSMVRFSGRYEQFF
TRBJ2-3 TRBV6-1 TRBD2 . TGTGCCAGGGGCACCGGGGGAGGGGTCACAGAGACGCAGTATTTT CARGTGGGVTETQYF
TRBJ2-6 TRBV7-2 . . TGTGCCAGCAGCTTAGATGGGGCTGGGGCCAACGTCCTGACTTTC CASSLDGAGANVLTF
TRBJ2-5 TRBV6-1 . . TGTGCCAGCAGTGAAGTTAGCCAAGAGACCCAGTACTTC CASSEVSQETQYF
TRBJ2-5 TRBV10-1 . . TGCGCCAGCAGTGAGGAAGGGGCAGGGGAGACCCAGTACTTC CASSEEGAGETQYF
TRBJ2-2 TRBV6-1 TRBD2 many TGTGCCAGCCCTAGGGGGGACAGACTTAGGGTAGCGGGAGACACCGGGGAGCTGTTTTTT CASPRGDRLRVAGDTGELFF
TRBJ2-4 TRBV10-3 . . TGTGCCACGAGTCTCCAGGGCCGGGGCCATAACACTCAGTACTTC CATSLQGRGHNTQYF
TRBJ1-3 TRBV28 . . TGTGCCAGCAGTTTAGGCCAGGGGTTTGGAAACACCATATATTTT CASSLGQGFGNTIYF
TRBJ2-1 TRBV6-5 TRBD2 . TGTGCCAGCAGTTACTCGGGAGGGACCCACAATGAGCAGTTCTTC CASSYSGGTHNEQFF
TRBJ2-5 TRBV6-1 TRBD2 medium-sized TGTGCCAGCAGTGAATGGTGGCGGGAGGGGGAGACCCAGTACTTC CASSEWWREGETQYF
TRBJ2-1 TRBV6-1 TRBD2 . TGTGCCAGCAGTGACATGTGGACTAGCGGCACAGATACGCAGTTCTTC CASSDMWTSGTDTQFF
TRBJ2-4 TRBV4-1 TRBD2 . TGCGCCAGCAGCCCGGGGGGGGTAGGCACAGACATGCAGTATTTC CASSPGGVGTDMQYF